This entry concerns a single T cell receptor beta chain. CDR1 and CDR2 from the germline V gene are SGHRS and YFSETQ. The CDR3 extends over 13 amino acids. Trimming cost V 0 bases and J 4 bases, with 6 bases left between them. The source of the sample is a study of blood T cell repertoires in COVID-19. Study-wide context: Acute and convalescent COVID-19 samples came from the United States, Italy and Spain.

Under the authors' procedure: Nucleated cell counts were estimated from reference gene primer amplification. Assay used: immunoSEQ multiplex PCR; TCRdb lists only in-frame clones, some missing. From that table come the V and J calls and clone size; the DNA was used to work out D and trimming. In the table there are tens of thousands of clones, around 91% of which are singletons. Sequenced sample: peripheral blood. This receptor was obtained from an elderly woman with active or convalescent COVID-19. The chain uses TRBV5-1 and TRBJ2-3, with D unclear. CDR3 sequence (DNA): TGCGCCAGCAGCTTGGATAGCCCAGATACGCAGTATTTT. Its translation: CASSLDSPDTQYF. The full variable domain, rest sourced from reference TRBV5-1 and TRBJ2-3, is KAGVTQTPRYLIKTRGQQVTLSCSPISGHRSVSWYQQTPGQGLQFLFEYFSETQRNKGNFPGRFSGRQFSNSRSEMNVSTLELGDSALYLCASSLDSPDTQYFGPGTRLTVL.